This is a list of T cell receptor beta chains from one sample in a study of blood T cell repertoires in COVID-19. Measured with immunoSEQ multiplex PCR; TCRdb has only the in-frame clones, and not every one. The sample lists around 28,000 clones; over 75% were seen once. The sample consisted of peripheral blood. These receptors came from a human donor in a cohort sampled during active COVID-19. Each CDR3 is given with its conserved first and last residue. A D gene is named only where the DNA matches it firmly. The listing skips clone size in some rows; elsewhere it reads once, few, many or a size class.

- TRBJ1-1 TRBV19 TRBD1 TGTGCCAGTAGCACACGGGACAGGGAGAACACTGAAGCTTTCTTT CASSTRDRENTEAFF
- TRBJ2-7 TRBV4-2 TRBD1 TGTGCCAGCAGCCAAGGGACAGGGGACATGTCCTACGAGCAGTACTTC CASSQGTGDMSYEQYF
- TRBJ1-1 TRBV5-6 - TGTGCCAGCAGCTTGGGGCTTGAAGCTTTCTTT CASSLGLEAFF
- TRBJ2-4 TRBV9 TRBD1 TGTGCCAGCAGCGCGGACAGGTCAAAAAACATTCAGTACTTC CASSADRSKNIQYF
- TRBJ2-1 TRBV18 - TGTGCCAGCTCACGAACAGGTGGGGGGTACAATGAGCAGTTCTTC CASSRTGGGYNEQFF
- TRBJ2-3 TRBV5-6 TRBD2 TGTGCCAGCAGCTTGTCGGTAGCGGGCCCCACAGATACGCAGTATTTT CASSLSVAGPTDTQYF
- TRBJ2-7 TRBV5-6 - TGTGCCAGCAGCTATATAGGGGCCTCCTACGAGCAGTACTTC CASSYIGASYEQYF
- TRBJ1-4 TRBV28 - TGTGCCAGCAGTTCGAGGAACCTTGTTGCAACTAATGAAAAACTGTTTTTT CASSSRNLVATNEKLFF
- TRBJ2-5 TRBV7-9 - TGTGCCAGCAGCGCGGCGACGGAAGGGACCCAGTACTTC CASSAATEGTQYF
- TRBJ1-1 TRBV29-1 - TGCAGCGTTGAGGACAGAAGTGAAGCTTTCTTT CSVEDRSEAFF
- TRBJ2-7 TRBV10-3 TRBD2 TGTGCCATCAGTGAGAGTCTTAGCGGGGTGAGCTACGAGCAGTACTTC CAISESLSGVSYEQYF
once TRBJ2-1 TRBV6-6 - TGTGCCAGCAGTTATAGACAGGCGACTAACAATGAGCAGTTCTTC CASSYRQATNNEQFF
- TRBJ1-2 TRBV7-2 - TGTGCCAGCAGCTTCGCAATGGGGCAGGTCTATGGCTACACCTTC CASSFAMGQVYGYTF
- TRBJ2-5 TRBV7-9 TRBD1 TGTGCCAGCAGCTTAGGTAGACAGGGGCAAGAGACCCAGTACTTC CASSLGRQGQETQYF
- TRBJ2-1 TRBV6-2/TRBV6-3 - TGTGCCAGCAGCAGGGGCAGGAGGGGGCAGTTCTTC CASSRGRRGQFF
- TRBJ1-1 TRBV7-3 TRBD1 TGTGCCAGCAGCGGAACAGGGGGGCCCAACACTGAAGCTTTCTTT CASSGTGGPNTEAFF
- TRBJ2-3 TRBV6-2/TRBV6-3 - TGTGCCAGCAGTTACTCGACGACTAGCACAGATACGCAGTATTTT CASSYSTTSTDTQYF
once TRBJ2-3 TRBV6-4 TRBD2 TGTGCCAGCAGTGATGGGCGGGGGGGCCAAGATACGCAGTATTTT CASSDGRGGQDTQYF
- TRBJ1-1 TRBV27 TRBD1 TGTGCCAGCAGTTCCACAGGGGACCAAGTCAGGAGTTCCTTT CASSSTGDQVRSSF
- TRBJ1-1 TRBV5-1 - TGCGCCAGCAGCTTGGATGGCAGGGACACTGAAGCTTTCTTT CASSLDGRDTEAFF
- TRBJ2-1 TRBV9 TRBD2 TGTGCCAGCAGCGTAAGGGTAGCGGGGGACAATGAGCAGTTCTTC CASSVRVAGDNEQFF
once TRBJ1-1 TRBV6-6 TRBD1 TGTGCCAGCAGTTACTCTCGGGACAGCACTGAAGCTTTCTTT CASSYSRDSTEAFF
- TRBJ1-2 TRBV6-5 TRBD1 TGTGCCAGCAGTTACTCGACCCTAGGGACAGCTCATGGCTACACCTTC CASSYSTLGTAHGYTF
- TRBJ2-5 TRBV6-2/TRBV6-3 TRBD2 TGTGCCAGCAGTGGGACTAGCGGAAGAGGGCGGGAGACCCAGTACTTC CASSGTSGRGRETQYF
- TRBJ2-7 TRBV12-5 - TGTGCTAGTGGTTTTACTTCCTATTTTACCTACGAGCAGTACTTC CASGFTSYFTYEQYF
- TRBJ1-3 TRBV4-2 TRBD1 TGTGCCAGCAGCCAAGAGGGACAGGGGGGTAACACCATATATTTT CASSQEGQGGNTIYF
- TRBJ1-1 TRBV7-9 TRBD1 TGTGCCAGCAGCTTGGGGACAGGGGGGATGAACACTGAAGCTTTCTTT CASSLGTGGMNTEAFF
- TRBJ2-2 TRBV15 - TGTGCCACCAGCAGAGTGGGGACATATAGGGGCGGGGAGCTGTTTTTT CATSRVGTYRGGELFF
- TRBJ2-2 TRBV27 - TGTGCCAGCAGTTTATTTGGGGGCGAGGCCGGGGAGCTGTTTTTT CASSLFGGEAGELFF
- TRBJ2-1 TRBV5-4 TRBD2 TGTGCCAGCAGCTTGGGGCTAGCGGACAATGAGCAGTTCTTC CASSLGLADNEQFF
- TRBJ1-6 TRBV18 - TGTGCCAGCTCACCAGAGACAGCAAATTCACCCCTCCACTTT CASSPETANSPLHF
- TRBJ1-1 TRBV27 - TGTGCCAGCAGTTTATGGGGAGGAACAGATGAAGCTTTCTTT CASSLWGGTDEAFF
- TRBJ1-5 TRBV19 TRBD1 TGTGCCAGTGGACAAAGTGGACAGGGTGAACAGCCCCAGCATTTT CASGQSGQGEQPQHF
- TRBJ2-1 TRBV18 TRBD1 TGTGCCAGCTCACCACTGGACAGGGGGTCCAATGAGCAGTTCTTC CASSPLDRGSNEQFF
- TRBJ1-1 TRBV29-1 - TGCAGCGCCCGAACGATTCTCGGTAACACTGAAGCTTTCTTT CSARTILGNTEAFF
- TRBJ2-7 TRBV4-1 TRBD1 TGCGCCAGCAGCCCGGGACAGGCCTACGAGCAGTACTTC CASSPGQAYEQYF
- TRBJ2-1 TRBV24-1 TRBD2 TGTGCCACCGGATTAGCGGGGGGGCGTTACAATGAGCAGTTCTTC CATGLAGGRYNEQFF
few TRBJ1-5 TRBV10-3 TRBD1 TGTGCCATCAGTGATACAGGGGTGGTCAATCAGCCCCAGCATTTT CAISDTGVVNQPQHF
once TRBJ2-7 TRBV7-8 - TGTGCCAGCAGCTTCGGGGGACTCTACGAGCAGTACTTC CASSFGGLYEQYF
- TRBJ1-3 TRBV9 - TGTGCCAGCAGCGCGTCGGGGGGCTCCGGAAACACCATATATTTT CASSASGGSGNTIYF
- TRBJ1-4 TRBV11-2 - TGTGCCAGCAGCTTGGGGGGGCGTACTAATGAAAAACTGTTTTTT CASSLGGRTNEKLFF
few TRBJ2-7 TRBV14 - TGTGCCAGCAGCCAAGTCCAGGGAGGAGAGCAGTACTTC CASSQVQGGEQYF
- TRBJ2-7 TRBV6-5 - TGTGCCAGCAGTTACAGGAGCTCCTACGAGCAGTACTTC CASSYRSSYEQYF
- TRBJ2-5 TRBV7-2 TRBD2 TGTGCCAGCAGGCCCGTCGGGGGGGCCCCTGGTTTGACCCAGTACTTC CASRPVGGAPGLTQYF
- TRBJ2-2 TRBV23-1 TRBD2 TGCGCCAGCAGTCCCCGGGACGCAGGGCGGGAGGCGAACACCGGGGAGCTGTTTTTT CASSPRDAGREANTGELFF
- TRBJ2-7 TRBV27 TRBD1 TGTGCCAGCAGTCCGCTGACAGGGGGCTCCTACGAGCAGTACTTC CASSPLTGGSYEQYF
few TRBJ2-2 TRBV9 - TGTGCCAGCAGTCCCCCCCACAGCAACACCGGGGAGCTGTTTTTT CASSPPHSNTGELFF
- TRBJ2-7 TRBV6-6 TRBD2 TGTGCCAGCAGTTACCTAGCGGGGGCCTACGAGCAGTACTTC CASSYLAGAYEQYF
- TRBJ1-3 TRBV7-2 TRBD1 TGTGCCAGCAGCACGGACAGGGGCATAGGAAACACCATATATTTT CASSTDRGIGNTIYF
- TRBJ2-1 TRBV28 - TGTGCCAGCAGTTTGGCGGGGAAAGGGAATGAGCAGTTCTTC CASSLAGKGNEQFF
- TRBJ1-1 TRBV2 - TGTGCCAGCAGTGGAAGGGGAAACACTGAAGCTTTCTTT CASSGRGNTEAFF
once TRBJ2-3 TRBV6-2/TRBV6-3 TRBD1 TGTGCCAGCAGTTTGGGGCCGGGACAGTCCACAGATACGCAGTATTTT CASSLGPGQSTDTQYF
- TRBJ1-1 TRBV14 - TGTGCCAGCAGCCCTCAAGTCGGTGGCAGGGGGAACACTGAAGCTTTCTTT CASSPQVGGRGNTEAFF